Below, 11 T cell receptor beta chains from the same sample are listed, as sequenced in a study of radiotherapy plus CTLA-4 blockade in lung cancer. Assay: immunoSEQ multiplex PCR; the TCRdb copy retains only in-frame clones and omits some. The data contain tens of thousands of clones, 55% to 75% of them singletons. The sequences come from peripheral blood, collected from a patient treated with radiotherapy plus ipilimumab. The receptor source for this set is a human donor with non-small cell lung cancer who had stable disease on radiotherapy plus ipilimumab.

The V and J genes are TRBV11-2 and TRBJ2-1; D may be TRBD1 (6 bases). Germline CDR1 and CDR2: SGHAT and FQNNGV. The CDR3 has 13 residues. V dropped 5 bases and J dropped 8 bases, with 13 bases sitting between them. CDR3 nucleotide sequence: TGTGCCAGCAGCCCCCCCTACAGGGATGAGCAGTTCTTC. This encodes CASSPPYRDEQFF.

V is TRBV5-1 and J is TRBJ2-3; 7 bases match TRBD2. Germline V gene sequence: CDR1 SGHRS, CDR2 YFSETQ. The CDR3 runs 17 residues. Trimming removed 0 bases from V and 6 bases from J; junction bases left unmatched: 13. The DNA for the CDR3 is TGCGCCAGCAGCTTGGATCCTAGCGGACCCCAAGGGGATACGCAGTATTTT. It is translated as CASSLDPSGPQGDTQYF.

The CDR3 DNA follows: TGTGCCAGCAGCTTAGCTCCCGGGGTTAGCTCCTACAATGAGCAGTTCTTC. This sequence encodes CASSLAPGVSSYNEQFF. This chain connects TRBV7-6 to TRBJ2-1; D is perhaps TRBD2 (5 bases). The CDR3 is made up of 17 amino acids. V was clipped by 0 bases and J by 0 bases, with 12 bases between them. Germline CDR1 is SGHVS and CDR2 is FNYEAQ.

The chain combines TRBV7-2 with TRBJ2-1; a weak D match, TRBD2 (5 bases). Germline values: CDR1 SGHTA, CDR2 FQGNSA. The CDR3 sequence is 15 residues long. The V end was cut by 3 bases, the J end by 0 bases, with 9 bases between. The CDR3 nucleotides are TGTGCCAGCAGCTTTTCGGGGAGCTCCTACAATGAGCAGTTCTTC. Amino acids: CASSFSGSSYNEQFF.

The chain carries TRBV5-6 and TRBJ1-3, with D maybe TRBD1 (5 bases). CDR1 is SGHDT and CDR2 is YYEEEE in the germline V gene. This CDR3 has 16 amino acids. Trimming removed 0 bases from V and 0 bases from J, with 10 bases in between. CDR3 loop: CASSLGAGYSGNTIYF. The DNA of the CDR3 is TGTGCCAGCAGCTTGGGAGCAGGGTACTCTGGAAACACCATATATTTT.

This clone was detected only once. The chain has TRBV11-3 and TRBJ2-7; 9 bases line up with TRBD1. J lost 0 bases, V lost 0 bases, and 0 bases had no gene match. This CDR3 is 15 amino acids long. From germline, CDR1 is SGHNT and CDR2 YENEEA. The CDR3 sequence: CASSLEGQGSYEQYF. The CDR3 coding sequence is TGTGCCAGCAGCTTAGAGGGACAGGGCTCCTACGAGCAGTACTTC. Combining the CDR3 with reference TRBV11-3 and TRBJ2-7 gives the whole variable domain EAGVVQSPRYKIIEKKQPVAFWCNPISGHNTLYWYLQNLGQGPELLIRYENEEAVDDSQLPKDRFSAERLKGVDSTLKIQPAELGDSAVYLCASSLEGQGSYEQYFGPGTRLTVT.

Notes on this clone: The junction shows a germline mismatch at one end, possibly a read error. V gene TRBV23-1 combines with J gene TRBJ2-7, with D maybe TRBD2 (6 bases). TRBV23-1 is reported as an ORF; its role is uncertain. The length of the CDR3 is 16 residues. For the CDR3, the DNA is TGCGCCAGCAGCCAATTACGGCGGGGTAAGCTCTACGAGCAGTACTTC. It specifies CASSQLRRGKLYEQYF.

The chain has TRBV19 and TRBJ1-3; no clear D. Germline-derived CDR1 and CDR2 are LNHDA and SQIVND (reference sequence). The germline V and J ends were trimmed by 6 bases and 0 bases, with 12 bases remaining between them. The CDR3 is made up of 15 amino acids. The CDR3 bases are TGTGCCAGTAGGCCGGACTGGGACTCTGGAAACACCATATATTTT. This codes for CASRPDWDSGNTIYF.

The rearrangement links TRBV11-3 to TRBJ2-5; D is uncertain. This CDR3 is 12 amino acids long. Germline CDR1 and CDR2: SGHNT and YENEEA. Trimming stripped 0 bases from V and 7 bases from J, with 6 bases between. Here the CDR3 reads CASSLEFRTQYF. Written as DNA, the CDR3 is TGTGCCAGCAGCTTAGAGTTTAGGACCCAGTACTTC.

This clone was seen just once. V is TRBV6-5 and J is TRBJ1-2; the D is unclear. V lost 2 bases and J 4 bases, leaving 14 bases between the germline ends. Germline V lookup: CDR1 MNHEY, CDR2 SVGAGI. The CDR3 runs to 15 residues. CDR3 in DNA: TGTGCCAGCAGTTACCGGGGAGATCGGGGCTATGGCTACACCTTC. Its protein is CASSYRGDRGYGYTF.

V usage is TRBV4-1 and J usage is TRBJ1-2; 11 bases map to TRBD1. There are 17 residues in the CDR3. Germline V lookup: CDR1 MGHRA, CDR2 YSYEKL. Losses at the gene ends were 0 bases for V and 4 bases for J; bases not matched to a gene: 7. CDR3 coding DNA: TGCGCCAGCAGCCAAGATCCGGACAGGGGGCGTACCTATGGCTACACCTTC. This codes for CASSQDPDRGRTYGYTF.